These T cell receptor beta chains were read from a single sample in a study of OX40 agonist ivuxolimab in advanced cancers. Measured with immunoSEQ multiplex PCR; TCRdb has only the in-frame clones, and not every one. The sample records around 30,000 clones, roughly 92% being singletons. This specimen consisted of CD4+ or CD8+ T cells sorted from blood, obtained in a trial of the OX40 agonist ivuxolimab. All receptors come from an adult with an advanced solid tumor such as melanoma, head and neck, liver or kidney cancer. Each CDR3 is given with its conserved first and last residue. Fields, in order: clone size, J gene, V gene, D gene, CDR3 protein, CDR3 DNA. The D gene is left open where the match is weak. A clone size is listed for some rows: how often the clone was seen (once, few, many), or a class if it is expanded.

clone_size: -; j_call: TRBJ1-1; v_call: TRBV9; d_call: -; cdr3_aa: CASSRGHLNTEAFF; cdr3_nt: TGTGCCAGCAGTCGGGGACACTTGAACACTGAAGCTTTCTTT
clone_size: few; j_call: TRBJ2-5; v_call: TRBV6-1; d_call: -; cdr3_aa: CASSELAGGPQETQYF; cdr3_nt: TGTGCCAGCAGTGAATTGGCAGGTGGGCCCCAAGAGACCCAGTACTTC
clone_size: hyperexpanded; j_call: TRBJ1-1; v_call: TRBV7-3; d_call: -; cdr3_aa: CASSLTLGLNTEAFF; cdr3_nt: TGTGCCAGCAGCTTAACATTGGGGTTGAACACTGAAGCTTTCTTT
clone_size: -; j_call: TRBJ2-7; v_call: TRBV19; d_call: -; cdr3_aa: CASSNNRDSPYEQYF; cdr3_nt: TGTGCCAGTAGTAACAACCGGGACTCACCCTACGAGCAGTACTTC
clone_size: -; j_call: TRBJ2-1; v_call: TRBV7-9; d_call: -; cdr3_aa: CASSVPGHHNEQFF; cdr3_nt: TGTGCCAGCAGCGTCCCGGGACACCACAATGAGCAGTTCTTC
clone_size: -; j_call: TRBJ1-1; v_call: TRBV7-9; d_call: TRBD1; cdr3_aa: CASSLEPGGTEAFF; cdr3_nt: TGTGCCAGCAGCTTAGAGCCAGGGGGCACTGAAGCTTTCTTT
clone_size: once; j_call: TRBJ2-7; v_call: TRBV28; d_call: -; cdr3_aa: CASSNPQGIYEQYF; cdr3_nt: TGTGCCAGCAGTAATCCCCAGGGGATCTACGAGCAGTACTTC
clone_size: once; j_call: TRBJ1-6; v_call: TRBV6-1; d_call: -; cdr3_aa: CASSDLNSPLHF; cdr3_nt: TGTGCCAGCAGTGATCTGAATTCACCCCTCCACTTT
clone_size: -; j_call: TRBJ2-3; v_call: TRBV12-5; d_call: TRBD2; cdr3_aa: CASGSSPLAGVADTQYF; cdr3_nt: TGTGCTAGTGGTTCCTCCCCACTAGCGGGGGTGGCAGATACGCAGTATTTT
clone_size: -; j_call: TRBJ1-5; v_call: TRBV19; d_call: -; cdr3_aa: CASSRPRDGNQPQHF; cdr3_nt: TGTGCCAGTAGTCGTCCCCGGGATGGCAATCAGCCCCAGCATTTT
clone_size: -; j_call: TRBJ1-5; v_call: TRBV4-1; d_call: -; cdr3_aa: CASSPTGYSGNQPQHF; cdr3_nt: TGCGCCAGCAGCCCAACGGGGTATAGTGGCAATCAGCCCCAGCATTTT
clone_size: -; j_call: TRBJ2-7; v_call: TRBV5-4; d_call: TRBD2; cdr3_aa: CASSLSGSPGEQYF; cdr3_nt: TGTGCCAGCAGTCTTAGCGGGAGCCCCGGCGAGCAGTACTTC
clone_size: -; j_call: TRBJ1-5; v_call: TRBV9; d_call: -; cdr3_aa: CASSVGARAGQPQHF; cdr3_nt: TGTGCCAGCAGCGTAGGGGCCAGGGCTGGCCAGCCCCAGCATTTT
clone_size: few; j_call: TRBJ1-1; v_call: TRBV2; d_call: -; cdr3_aa: CASIGNTEAFF; cdr3_nt: TGTGCCAGCATCGGGAACACTGAAGCTTTCTTT
clone_size: -; j_call: TRBJ2-3; v_call: TRBV18; d_call: -; cdr3_aa: CASQGIPDTQYF; cdr3_nt: TGTGCCAGCCAGGGGATCCCAGATACGCAGTATTTT
clone_size: -; j_call: TRBJ2-3; v_call: TRBV13; d_call: -; cdr3_aa: CATYGRTSTDTQYF; cdr3_nt: TGTGCCACCTACGGACGGACGAGCACAGATACGCAGTATTTT
clone_size: -; j_call: TRBJ2-1; v_call: TRBV9; d_call: TRBD2; cdr3_aa: CASSVGGSGDEQFF; cdr3_nt: TGTGCCAGCAGCGTAGGGGGTAGCGGGGATGAGCAGTTCTTC
clone_size: -; j_call: TRBJ2-7; v_call: TRBV29-1; d_call: TRBD1; cdr3_aa: CSVLWQGASYEQYF; cdr3_nt: TGCAGCGTTCTCTGGCAGGGGGCAAGTTACGAGCAGTACTTC
clone_size: -; j_call: TRBJ2-1; v_call: TRBV4-3; d_call: TRBD2; cdr3_aa: CASSQEPPSGPYNEQFF; cdr3_nt: TGCGCCAGCAGCCAAGAACCGCCTAGCGGACCTTACAATGAGCAGTTCTTC
clone_size: few; j_call: TRBJ1-1; v_call: TRBV9; d_call: TRBD1; cdr3_aa: CASSVTNRGMNTEAFF; cdr3_nt: TGTGCCAGCAGCGTTACCAACAGGGGAATGAACACTGAAGCTTTCTTT
clone_size: -; j_call: TRBJ1-1; v_call: TRBV4-1; d_call: -; cdr3_aa: CASSQVGLRNTEAFF; cdr3_nt: TGCGCCAGCAGCCAAGTAGGACTGAGGAACACTGAAGCTTTCTTT
clone_size: -; j_call: TRBJ2-1; v_call: TRBV5-1; d_call: -; cdr3_aa: CASSLGRGDNEQFF; cdr3_nt: TGCGCCAGCAGCTTGGGCAGGGGAGACAATGAGCAGTTCTTC
clone_size: once; j_call: TRBJ2-7; v_call: TRBV11-2; d_call: TRBD1; cdr3_aa: CASSLGTGAYEQYF; cdr3_nt: TGTGCCAGCAGCTTGGGGACAGGGGCCTACGAGCAGTACTTC
clone_size: -; j_call: TRBJ2-3; v_call: TRBV19; d_call: TRBD2; cdr3_aa: CASSEGLAGGGDTQYF; cdr3_nt: TGTGCCAGTAGTGAGGGCCTAGCGGGGGGCGGAGATACGCAGTATTTT
clone_size: -; j_call: TRBJ2-1; v_call: TRBV29-1; d_call: -; cdr3_aa: CSVPLREPNEQFF; cdr3_nt: TGCAGCGTCCCATTGCGGGAACCCAATGAGCAGTTCTTC
clone_size: -; j_call: TRBJ1-1; v_call: TRBV13; d_call: -; cdr3_aa: CASSLFTGSNTEAFF; cdr3_nt: TGTGCCAGCAGCTTATTTACAGGTTCTAACACTGAAGCTTTCTTT
clone_size: -; j_call: TRBJ2-7; v_call: TRBV6-6; d_call: TRBD1; cdr3_aa: CASSYSRQGAGEQYF; cdr3_nt: TGTGCCAGCAGTTACTCCCGACAGGGGGCGGGCGAGCAGTACTTC
clone_size: -; j_call: TRBJ2-6; v_call: TRBV29-1; d_call: -; cdr3_aa: CSAVGSHSSGANVLTF; cdr3_nt: TGCAGCGCCGTGGGGTCCCATAGCTCTGGGGCCAACGTCCTGACTTTC
clone_size: -; j_call: TRBJ2-4; v_call: TRBV30; d_call: -; cdr3_aa: CAWSGDFAKNIQYF; cdr3_nt: TGTGCCTGGAGTGGGGACTTCGCCAAAAACATTCAGTACTTC
clone_size: -; j_call: TRBJ2-2; v_call: TRBV25-1; d_call: -; cdr3_aa: CASSEAGELFF; cdr3_nt: TGTGCCAGCAGTGAAGCCGGGGAGCTGTTTTTT
clone_size: -; j_call: TRBJ1-3; v_call: TRBV30; d_call: -; cdr3_aa: CAWSRGGGFSGNTIYF; cdr3_nt: TGTGCCTGGAGTCGAGGAGGGGGGTTCTCTGGAAACACCATATATTTT
clone_size: -; j_call: TRBJ2-5; v_call: TRBV9; d_call: -; cdr3_aa: CASSPQGGDLQETQYF; cdr3_nt: TGTGCCAGCAGCCCACAAGGGGGGGATTTGCAAGAGACCCAGTACTTC
clone_size: -; j_call: TRBJ1-2; v_call: TRBV27; d_call: -; cdr3_aa: CASSFSRANYGYTF; cdr3_nt: TGTGCCAGCAGTTTTAGCCGAGCCAACTATGGCTACACCTTC
clone_size: -; j_call: TRBJ1-2; v_call: TRBV4-1; d_call: -; cdr3_aa: CASSQDTSGSDGYTF; cdr3_nt: TGCGCCAGCAGCCAAGATACCTCAGGGAGCGATGGCTACACCTTC
clone_size: -; j_call: TRBJ1-6; v_call: TRBV25-1; d_call: -; cdr3_aa: CASSETRGSPLHF; cdr3_nt: TGTGCCAGCAGTGAAACCAGGGGCTCACCCCTCCACTTT
clone_size: once; j_call: TRBJ2-7; v_call: TRBV5-1; d_call: -; cdr3_aa: CASSLGQGISAYEQYF; cdr3_nt: TGCGCCAGCAGCTTAGGCCAGGGCATATCAGCCTACGAGCAGTACTTC
clone_size: -; j_call: TRBJ2-6; v_call: TRBV27; d_call: TRBD1; cdr3_aa: CASSQDRDRESSGANVLTF; cdr3_nt: TGTGCCAGCAGCCAAGACCGGGACAGGGAAAGCTCTGGGGCCAACGTCCTGACTTTC
clone_size: -; j_call: TRBJ2-7; v_call: TRBV13; d_call: -; cdr3_aa: CASSPEGAYEQYF; cdr3_nt: TGTGCCAGCAGCCCCGAGGGCGCCTACGAGCAGTACTTC
clone_size: -; j_call: TRBJ2-3; v_call: TRBV9; d_call: -; cdr3_aa: CASSVASGSDTQYF; cdr3_nt: TGTGCCAGCAGCGTAGCCAGCGGATCAGATACGCAGTATTTT
clone_size: -; j_call: TRBJ2-3; v_call: TRBV9; d_call: -; cdr3_aa: CASSVLGADTQYF; cdr3_nt: TGTGCCAGCAGCGTACTAGGGGCAGATACGCAGTATTTT
clone_size: once; j_call: TRBJ2-7; v_call: TRBV5-1; d_call: TRBD1; cdr3_aa: CASSSDRGPNYEQYF; cdr3_nt: TGCGCCAGCAGCTCCGACAGGGGGCCAAACTACGAGCAGTACTTC
clone_size: -; j_call: TRBJ1-1; v_call: TRBV29-1; d_call: -; cdr3_aa: CSAQAREAFF; cdr3_nt: TGCAGCGCCCAGGCCAGAGAAGCTTTCTTT
clone_size: -; j_call: TRBJ2-7; v_call: TRBV27; d_call: -; cdr3_aa: CASSFSGGETSYEQYF; cdr3_nt: TGTGCCAGCAGTTTCAGTGGGGGCGAAACAAGCTACGAGCAGTACTTC
clone_size: -; j_call: TRBJ1-1; v_call: TRBV18; d_call: -; cdr3_aa: CASSTTGGSEAFF; cdr3_nt: TGTGCCAGCTCAACAACCGGGGGGTCTGAAGCTTTCTTT
clone_size: -; j_call: TRBJ2-3; v_call: TRBV5-6; d_call: -; cdr3_aa: CASSLDRYPDTQYF; cdr3_nt: TGTGCCAGCAGCCTCGACAGGTACCCAGATACGCAGTATTTT
clone_size: -; j_call: TRBJ1-2; v_call: TRBV4-1; d_call: -; cdr3_aa: CASSQDFGQINYGYTF; cdr3_nt: TGCGCCAGCAGCCAAGATTTTGGGCAGATTAACTATGGCTACACCTTC
clone_size: few; j_call: TRBJ1-1; v_call: TRBV29-1; d_call: -; cdr3_aa: CSVEEGTPEAFF; cdr3_nt: TGCAGCGTTGAAGAAGGAACTCCCGAAGCTTTCTTT
clone_size: few; j_call: TRBJ2-1; v_call: TRBV29-1; d_call: TRBD1; cdr3_aa: CSVGTGYNEQFF; cdr3_nt: TGCAGCGTTGGGACAGGCTACAATGAGCAGTTCTTC
clone_size: -; j_call: TRBJ1-2; v_call: TRBV27; d_call: TRBD1; cdr3_aa: CASSRQGGPNYGYTF; cdr3_nt: TGTGCCAGCAGTCGTCAGGGGGGCCCTAACTATGGCTACACCTTC
clone_size: -; j_call: TRBJ1-5; v_call: TRBV7-3; d_call: -; cdr3_aa: CASSLKEGKGQPQHF; cdr3_nt: TGTGCCAGCAGCTTAAAGGAGGGGAAGGGTCAGCCCCAGCATTTT
clone_size: medium-sized; j_call: TRBJ2-7; v_call: TRBV15; d_call: -; cdr3_aa: CATSRAGRGEILYF; cdr3_nt: TGTGCCACCAGCAGAGCTGGCAGGGGCGAGATTCTGTACTTC
clone_size: -; j_call: TRBJ2-7; v_call: TRBV27; d_call: -; cdr3_aa: CASSLASLGEQYF; cdr3_nt: TGTGCCAGCAGTTTGGCCAGTCTAGGCGAGCAGTACTTC
clone_size: -; j_call: TRBJ2-1; v_call: TRBV5-5; d_call: TRBD2; cdr3_aa: CASSFGLAGAYNEQFF; cdr3_nt: TGTGCCAGCAGCTTCGGACTAGCGGGAGCCTACAATGAGCAGTTCTTC
clone_size: -; j_call: TRBJ2-2; v_call: TRBV11-3; d_call: -; cdr3_aa: CASSLRLAAGELFF; cdr3_nt: TGTGCCAGCAGCTTACGTCTCGCGGCCGGGGAGCTGTTTTTT
clone_size: -; j_call: TRBJ2-7; v_call: TRBV4-3; d_call: -; cdr3_aa: CASSQDEWIEQYF; cdr3_nt: TGCGCCAGCAGCCAAGATGAATGGATCGAGCAGTACTTC
clone_size: -; j_call: TRBJ2-7; v_call: TRBV19; d_call: -; cdr3_aa: CASSQEGYEQYF; cdr3_nt: TGTGCCAGTAGCCAGGAGGGCTACGAGCAGTACTTC
clone_size: -; j_call: TRBJ2-7; v_call: TRBV11-2; d_call: TRBD2; cdr3_aa: CASSWGGGAYEQYF; cdr3_nt: TGTGCCAGCAGCTGGGGCGGGGGGGCCTACGAGCAGTACTTC